This entry is about one T cell receptor beta chain. Its antigen remains unknown. 60 Vbeta and 13 Jbeta primers were used in PCR. The data were produced by immunoSEQ multiplex PCR, yet TCRdb's version contains in-frame clones alone and is incomplete. This sample has 270,000 or so clones; 86% occur once, and the top ten carry 3.5% to 4.5%. This sample is drawn from a study of cytomegalovirus exposure and HLA in healthy donors. The V and J ends lost 0 bases and 2 bases, in that order; junction bases with no gene match: 2. The CDR3 covers 14 residues. Germline lookup yields CDR1 SGHNT and CDR2 YYREEE (reference sequence). Overall study findings and caveats: The authors considered a cluster of highly shared sequence variants likely to be a sequencing artifact. There were 150 to 200 TCR beta chains listed as cytomegalovirus-associated. TCR beta V- and J-gene trimming, according to a later analysis, was linked to a missense DCLRE1C variant.

Sequencing was performed on PBMCs. The chain carries TRBV5-4 and TRBJ2-7, with 7 nucleotides matching TRBD2. The receptor was isolated from a man aged 40-50 years in good health and CMV-seropositive. The CDR3 sequence is CASSLERGAYEQYF. CDR3 DNA: TGTGCCAGCAGCTTGGAGCGGGGCGCCTACGAGCAGTACTTC. Supplemented by reference TRBV5-4 and TRBJ2-7, the full variable domain reads ETGVTQSPTHLIKTRGQQVTLRCSSQSGHNTVSWYQQALGQGPQFIFQYYREEENGRGNFPPRFSGLQFPNYSSELNVNALELDDSALYLCASSLERGAYEQYFGPGTRLTVT.